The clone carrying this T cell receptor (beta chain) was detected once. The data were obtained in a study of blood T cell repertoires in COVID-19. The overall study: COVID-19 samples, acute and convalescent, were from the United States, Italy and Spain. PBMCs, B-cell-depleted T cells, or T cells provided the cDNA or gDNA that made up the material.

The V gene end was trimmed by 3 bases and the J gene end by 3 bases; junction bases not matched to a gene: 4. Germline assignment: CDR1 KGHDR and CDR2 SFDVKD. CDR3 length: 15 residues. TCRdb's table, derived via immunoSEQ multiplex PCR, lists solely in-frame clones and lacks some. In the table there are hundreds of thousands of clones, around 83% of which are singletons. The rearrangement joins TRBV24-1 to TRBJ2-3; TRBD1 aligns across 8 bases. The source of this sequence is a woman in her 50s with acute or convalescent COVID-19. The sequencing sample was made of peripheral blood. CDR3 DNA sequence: TGTGCCACCAGTGATCTGGGGGACAGGACAGATACGCAGTATTTT. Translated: CATSDLGDRTDTQYF.